The 7 T cell receptor beta chains in this list originate from one sample, sequenced in a study of T-cell reconstitution after alpha-beta-depleted transplantation in children. The library targeted TCRbeta and was prepared with unique molecular identifiers. Each CDR3 protein gets one entry after TCRdb re-called the PCR reads with MiXCR. The repertoire includes roughly 120,000 distinct CDR3 sequences, under 30% of them detected once, and roughly a tenth sits in the top ten. The material sequenced was PBMCs, mostly from graft donor cells, taken 180 days after TCRalphabeta/CD19-depleted stem cell transplant. The receptor source for this set is a male patient between 2 and 10 years old who had a stem cell transplant for chronic granulomatous disease, so the T cells may come from the graft donor.

This rearrangement joins TRBV5-5 to TRBJ1-1, with TRBD1 identical over 7 bases. With 5 bases clipped from V and 5 bases from J, the junction kept 12 bases outside the gene matches. The CDR3 contains 15 residues. Germline CDR1 SGHKS, CDR2 YYEKEE (reference sequence). In DNA, the CDR3 is TGTGCCAGCAGAAAACAGGGGCCTCGGGGGACTGAAGCTTTCTTT. The encoded protein is CASRKQGPRGTEAFF.

This clonotype was found a few times. The rearrangement links TRBV7-3 to TRBJ2-1, with 11 bases matching TRBD2. After removal of 2 bases from V and 7 bases from J, the junction contained 7 bases not matched to a gene. The CDR3 runs 16 residues. Per germline, CDR1 SGHTA and CDR2 FQGTGA. CDR3 protein: CASSLGWTSGSNEQFF. Here the CDR3 DNA reads TGTGCCAGCAGCTTAGGGTGGACTAGCGGGTCAAATGAGCAGTTCTTC. Full variable domain (outside the CDR3, taken from reference TRBV7-3 and TRBJ2-1): GAGVSQTPSNKVTEKGKYVELRCDPISGHTALYWYRQSLGQGPEFLIYFQGTGAADDSGLPNDRFFAVRPEGSVSTLKIQRTERGDSAVYLCASSLGWTSGSNEQFFGPGTRLTVL.

In this sample, this clonotype turned up many times. The chain couples TRBV5-1 to TRBJ2-3, with 7 bases lining up with TRBD1. Germline V CDR1 and CDR2: SGHRS, YFSETQ. This CDR3 is 14 amino acids long. Germline trimming cut 4 bases from V and 3 bases from J; bases unmatched to any gene: 5. The CDR3: CASSMRQGTDTQYF. The CDR3 nucleotides read TGCGCCAGCAGCATGAGACAGGGAACAGATACGCAGTATTTT.

In this sample, this clonotype turned up a few times. The chain carries TRBV7-2 and TRBJ2-3, with unresolved D. CDR3 length: 12 residues. CDR1 SGHTA and CDR2 FQGNSA come from the germline V gene. V lost 5 bases, J lost 6 bases, and 9 bases lay in between. The DNA for the CDR3 is TGTGCCAGCAGCATATCAGGCGATACGCAGTATTTT. It codes for CASSISGDTQYF.

This clonotype was seen repeatedly, ten times or more. The chain couples TRBV2 to TRBJ2-3; D unclear. V lost 3 bases, J lost 6 bases, and 13 bases lay in between. This CDR3 has 14 amino acids. Looked up from germline, CDR1 is SNHLY and CDR2 is FYNNEI. CDR3 coding DNA: TGTGCCAGCAGTGATCACTCCCTCCTTGATACGCAGTATTTT. It yields the protein CASSDHSLLDTQYF.

This clonotype was found once. The J gene is TRBJ2-3, the V gene TRBV15; D is unresolved. This CDR3 has 14 residues. The V and J ends lost 5 bases and 2 bases respectively, with 11 bases between them. Germline V gene sequence: CDR1 LNHNV, CDR2 YYDKDF (reference sequence). The CDR3 bases are TGTGCCACCAGCTGGTCGGCGGTCACAGATACGCAGTATTTT. Its protein product is CATSWSAVTDTQYF.

This chain uses TRBV20-1 with TRBJ2-4, with D perhaps matching TRBD1 or TRBD2 (5 bases each). This CDR3 is built from 14 residues. The V gene lost 5 bases and the J gene lost 3 bases, with 14 bases spanning the gap. Germline V gene sequence: CDR1 DFQATT, CDR2 SNEGSKA (reference sequence). The chain's CDR3 is CSAPRDVDKNIQYF. The DNA of the CDR3 is TGCAGTGCTCCCCGGGACGTCGACAAAAACATTCAGTACTTC.